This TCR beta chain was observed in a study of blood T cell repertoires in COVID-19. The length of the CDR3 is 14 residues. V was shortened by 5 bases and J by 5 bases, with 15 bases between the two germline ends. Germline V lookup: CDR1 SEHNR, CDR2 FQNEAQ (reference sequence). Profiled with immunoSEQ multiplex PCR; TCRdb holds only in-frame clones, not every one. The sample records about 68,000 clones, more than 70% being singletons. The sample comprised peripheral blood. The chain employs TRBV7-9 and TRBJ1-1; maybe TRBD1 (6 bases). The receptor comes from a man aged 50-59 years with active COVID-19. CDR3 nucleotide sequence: TGTGCCAGCAGCACTCCCTTCAGGGGAACTGAAGCTTTCTTT. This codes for CASSTPFRGTEAFF.